The 4 T cell receptor beta chains below were found in one sample sequenced in a study of regulatory T cells in long-lasting Graves disease (dated by TCRdb to the early 2020s). Library prep was done by multiplex PCR. Sequencer: Illumina HiSeq 4000. CDR3 regions were amplified by Arm-PCR with iRepertoire HTBI primers to construct TCR beta libraries. The public reads were run again by TCRdb, first through fastp at Q25 and then through MiXCR, and only productive beta chains were kept. Rows matching on CDR3 protein sequence are summarized as one entry with the most common DNA and genes. Here the sample has about 420,000 distinct CDR3 sequences; about 15% occur a single time. Of the sample, 23% is held by the ten largest clones. Read against the paper, the sample's time point label means: newly diagnosed GD, antithyroid drugs for less than 3 months. For both TCR sequencing and RNA sequencing, RNA was extracted from PBMCs in TRIzol.

The same data also contributed to another study, on T cells in Graves' hyperthyroidism and ophthalmopathy.

Here the sequenced sample was peripheral blood mononuclear cells (PBMCs), taken at new diagnosis, from a patient treated with antithyroid drugs. These receptors were taken from a woman aged 18-29 years with Graves disease. Donor details come from another sample of the same person, matched by shared clones.

V gene TRBV4-2 combines with J gene TRBJ1-4, with 11 bases lining up with TRBD1. In germline, CDR1 is LGHNA, CDR2 YNFKEQ. The CDR3 consists of 17 residues. Losses at the gene ends were 0 bases for V and 7 bases for J; bases not matched to a gene: 7. CDR3: CASSQDYGQGASEKLFF. DNA for the CDR3: TGTGCCAGCAGCCAAGATTACGGACAGGGGGCGAGTGAAAAACTGTTTTTT.

This clonotype has a count of ten or more. The chain carries TRBV5-4 and TRBJ2-2; D may be TRBD2 (6 bases). Trimming shortened V by 1 base and J by 4 bases, and 11 bases separated the two germline ends. The CDR3 length is 15 residues. CDR1 is SGHNT and CDR2 is YYREEE in the germline V gene (reference sequence). The CDR3 DNA sequence: TGTGCCAGCAGCTTGATTGGAGGGGCCACCGGGGAGCTGTTTTTT. Its protein product is CASSLIGGATGELFF.

This clonotype has ten or more counts. The J gene is TRBJ2-2, the V gene TRBV30; no firm D call. V dropped 1 base and J dropped 8 bases, with 8 bases sitting between them. The CDR3 is 12 residues long. Germline CDR1 is GTSNPN and CDR2 is SVGIG (reference sequence). CDR3 DNA sequence: TGTGCCTGGAGTGAATCCGGTGGGGAGCTGTTTTTT. Its protein product is CAWSESGGELFF.

The chain is built from TRBV7-9 and TRBJ2-3; D may be TRBD2 (5 bases). The CDR3 contains 13 residues. Germline V gene sequence: CDR1 SEHNR, CDR2 FQNEAQ (reference sequence). The ends were cut back, 1 base at V and 5 bases at J, with 7 bases in the middle. Here the CDR3 reads CASSLVEGDTQYF. CDR3 nucleotides: TGTGCCAGCAGCTTAGTAGAGGGAGATACGCAGTATTTT.